Listed below are T cell receptor beta chains from one sample, sequenced in a study of T cells in Graves' hyperthyroidism and ophthalmopathy. TCRdb analysed the multiplex PCR reads with MiXCR anew, one entry per CDR3 protein. In the table there are hundreds of thousands of distinct CDR3 sequences, roughly 14% of which are singletons. The sequencing input was blood. The receptors derive from a woman aged 35 to 49 with Graves' ophthalmopathy. CDR3s include the opening cysteine and the closing phenylalanine or tryptophan. The D gene is left open where the match is weak. Rows give clone size only sometimes, using once, few, many, or a class for an expanded clone.

cdr3_nt cdr3_aa j_call clone_size d_call v_call
TGTGCCAGCAGTTACGGGGGGGGCGAGAACACTGAAGCTTTCTTT CASSYGGGENTEAFF TRBJ1-1 many . TRBV6-5
TGTGCCAGCAGCTTAGGAGTCAGCATGAACACTGAAGCTTTCTTT CASSLGVSMNTEAFF TRBJ1-1 many . TRBV11-2
TGTGCCATCAGTGAAAGGGCAGGAATAGAAGGCTACACCTTC CAISERAGIEGYTF TRBJ1-2 many . TRBV10-3
TGTGCCAGCAGCTACCCAGGGGGGGCCACTGAAGCTTTCTTT CASSYPGGATEAFF TRBJ1-1 many TRBD1 TRBV11-2
TGTGCCAGCAGTTTAAGGAGGGTCTCCTACGAGCAGTACTTC CASSLRRVSYEQYF TRBJ2-7 many . TRBV6-2/TRBV6-3
TGCAGCGGGGGACACCACTACGAGCAGTACTTC CSGGHHYEQYF TRBJ2-7 many . TRBV29-1
TGCAGCGTGGGCCTGACTGTTAGCTCCTACGAGCAGTACTTC CSVGLTVSSYEQYF TRBJ2-7 many . TRBV29-1
TGTGCCAGCAGCCAGGACGGGAGACGGCCCCAAGAGACCCAGTACTTC CASSQDGRRPQETQYF TRBJ2-5 many . TRBV3-1
TGCAGCGTTGTGGCCCAGGGATATTCCTACGAGCAGTACTTC CSVVAQGYSYEQYF TRBJ2-7 many . TRBV29-1
TGTGCCAGCACTTTGGTGGGACGGCCCTACGAGCAGTACTTC CASTLVGRPYEQYF TRBJ2-7 . . TRBV28
TGTGCCAGCAGCCAGTCGAGCGGGTTCACAGATACGCAGTATTTT CASSQSSGFTDTQYF TRBJ2-3 . . TRBV12-3/TRBV12-4
TGCGCCACCAAGGACAGGGGTTACGAGCAGTACTTC CATKDRGYEQYF TRBJ2-7 . TRBD1 TRBV10-2
TGTGCCAGCAGTTACTCGGGGACAGTAGAGACCCAGTACTTC CASSYSGTVETQYF TRBJ2-5 many TRBD1 TRBV6-5
TGTGCCAGCAGACGGCCGGAGTTGAACGAGCAGTACTTC CASRRPELNEQYF TRBJ2-7 many . TRBV28
TGTGCCAGCACATGGGGGGGGGCCTCGTTGGGGAGGAGTACTGAAGCTTTCTTT CASTWGGASLGRSTEAFF TRBJ1-1 . . TRBV28
TGTGCCAACTCACCGGGACAGAGAGACGGCTACACCTTC CANSPGQRDGYTF TRBJ1-2 . TRBD1 TRBV18
TGTGCCTGGACTTCGGGGACAGGTAGCAATCAGCCCCAGCATTTT CAWTSGTGSNQPQHF TRBJ1-5 . TRBD1 TRBV30
TGTGCCAGCAGCCGGGGCGCGAGATTCACTGAAGCTTTCTTT CASSRGARFTEAFF TRBJ1-1 . . TRBV11-2
TGCAGTGCTAGAGATCAGATGCAGGGCTATGGCTACACCTTC CSARDQMQGYGYTF TRBJ1-2 many . TRBV20-1
TGTGCCAGCAGTTTCGAAAGCCAAGAGACCCAGTACTTC CASSFESQETQYF TRBJ2-5 many . TRBV12-3/TRBV12-4
TGTGCCAGCAGCGGCCTGGTGACTGGCTACACCTTC CASSGLVTGYTF TRBJ1-2 many . TRBV6-1
TGTGCCAGCAGTTTGGTAGTGCTGAATGGCTACACCTTC CASSLVVLNGYTF TRBJ1-2 many . TRBV12-3/TRBV12-4
TGTGCCAGCAGTTTGGGATTGGATTTGGCAGCCGGCTGGAACACTGAAGCTTTCTTT CASSLGLDLAAGWNTEAFF TRBJ1-1 . . TRBV28
TGTGCCAGCAGCTTGCGACTCTTCGAGCGGGAGTGGACCGGGGAGCTGTTTTTT CASSLRLFEREWTGELFF TRBJ2-2 few TRBD2 TRBV7-2
TGTGCCAGCAGTAACCAACTAGCTGTAATCCAAGAGACCCAGTACTTC CASSNQLAVIQETQYF TRBJ2-5 many . TRBV6-2/TRBV6-3
TGTGCCAGCAGAGGGGAGAGCTCTGGAAACACCATATATTTT CASRGESSGNTIYF TRBJ1-3 . . TRBV11-2
TGTGCCATCAGTGAGGAGGGCCACTACGAGCAGTACTTC CAISEEGHYEQYF TRBJ2-7 many . TRBV10-3
TGTGCCAGCAGCCCGCGAGGGACAGGAACCTCCTCTGGGGCCAACGTCCTGACTTTC CASSPRGTGTSSGANVLTF TRBJ2-6 many TRBD1 TRBV4-2
TGTGCCAGCAGTTTAGCGCCTAGCTACGAGCAGTACTTC CASSLAPSYEQYF TRBJ2-7 many . TRBV12-3/TRBV12-4
TGCAGCGTTGAGACAGGGTTGAACTCTGAAGCTTTCTTT CSVETGLNSEAFF TRBJ1-1 many TRBD1 TRBV29-1
TGTGCCAGCAGCCACGGTGGAGGCTACACCTTC CASSHGGGYTF TRBJ1-2 few . TRBV6-1
TGTGCCAGCATGGGAAGTTTGAGCACTGAAGCTTTCTTT CASMGSLSTEAFF TRBJ1-1 many . TRBV2
TGTGCCAGCAACCCCGATTGGAATCTGGGAGAGTTGGAGCAGTACTTC CASNPDWNLGELEQYF TRBJ2-7 many . TRBV6-2/TRBV6-3
TGCAGCGTGGACTCAAGGGGGACTGAAGCTTTCTTT CSVDSRGTEAFF TRBJ1-1 many . TRBV29-1
TGTGCCTGGAGTTCGAACACCGGGGAGCTGTTTTTT CAWSSNTGELFF TRBJ2-2 many . TRBV30
TGTGCCAGCAGCCCCGGGACGGAGTACGAGCAGTACTTC CASSPGTEYEQYF TRBJ2-7 many . TRBV6-1
TGTGCCAGCAGCTTATGGTCGGGCGAGGGCGAGCAGTACTTC CASSLWSGEGEQYF TRBJ2-7 many . TRBV7-2
TGTGCCAGCAGTTACGCTAGCGGGGGATCCTACGAGCAGTACTTC CASSYASGGSYEQYF TRBJ2-7 many TRBD2 TRBV6-2/TRBV6-3
TGTGCCAGCAGGGCCCTTTGGCTAGCGGACAACAATGAGCAGTTCTTC CASRALWLADNNEQFF TRBJ2-1 many TRBD2 TRBV6-2/TRBV6-3
TGTGCCAGCAGCTTAACTTATGACTACGAGCAGTACTTC CASSLTYDYEQYF TRBJ2-7 . . TRBV7-3
TGTGCCAGCAGCCTAGGGGGGGGAGGGGCCAGCGGCTACACCTTC CASSLGGGGASGYTF TRBJ1-2 . . TRBV7-8
TGCGCCAGCAGCCAACTAGCGGGAGGCCTCGGAAGTCTCTACGAGCAGTACTTC CASSQLAGGLGSLYEQYF TRBJ2-7 few TRBD2 TRBV10-2
TGTGCCAGCAGTTTAAGACTACCCTCCTACGAGCAGTACTTC CASSLRLPSYEQYF TRBJ2-7 many . TRBV27
TGTGCCACCCGGACAGGAGCCTACGAGCAGTACTTC CATRTGAYEQYF TRBJ2-7 many TRBD1 TRBV27
TGCAGCGTTGAAGGCGGGAGTACCTACAATGAGCAGTTCTTC CSVEGGSTYNEQFF TRBJ2-1 many TRBD2 TRBV29-1
TGTGCCAGCAGTGGCGGGAGTTCGATGGAGACCCAGTACTTC CASSGGSSMETQYF TRBJ2-5 many TRBD2 TRBV28
TGTGCCAGCTCACCGCAAGACGCGGGCACTGAAGCTTTCTTT CASSPQDAGTEAFF TRBJ1-1 . . TRBV18
TGTGCCAGCACTTACGCCGTAAACGGGCAGCCCCAGCATTTT CASTYAVNGQPQHF TRBJ1-5 few . TRBV6-5